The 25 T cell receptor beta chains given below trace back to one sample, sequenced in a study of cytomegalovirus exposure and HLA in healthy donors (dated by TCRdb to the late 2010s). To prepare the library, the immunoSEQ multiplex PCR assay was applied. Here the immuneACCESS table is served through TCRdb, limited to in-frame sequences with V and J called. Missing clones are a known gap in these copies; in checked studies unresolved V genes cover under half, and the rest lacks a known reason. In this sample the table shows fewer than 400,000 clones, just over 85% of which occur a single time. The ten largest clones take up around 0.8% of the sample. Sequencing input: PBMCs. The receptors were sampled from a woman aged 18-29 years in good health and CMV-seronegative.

In nucleotides, the CDR3 is TGTGCCAGCACTCTAGCGAGCAGCCCCAACTATGGCTACACCTTC. Protein: CASTLASSPNYGYTF. This rearrangement joins TRBV6-5 to TRBJ1-2; D gene unclear. Trimming took 7 bases from V and 2 from J, leaving 17 bases between them. Germline V lookup: CDR1 MNHEY, CDR2 SVGAGI. The CDR3 sequence is 15 residues long.

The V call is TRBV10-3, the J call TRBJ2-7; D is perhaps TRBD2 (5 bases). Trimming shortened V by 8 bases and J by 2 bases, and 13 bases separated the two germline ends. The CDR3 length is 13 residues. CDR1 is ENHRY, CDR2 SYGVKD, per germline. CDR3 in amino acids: CAIRSGETYEQYF. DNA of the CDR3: TGTGCCATCCGGAGCGGAGAGACCTACGAGCAGTACTTC.

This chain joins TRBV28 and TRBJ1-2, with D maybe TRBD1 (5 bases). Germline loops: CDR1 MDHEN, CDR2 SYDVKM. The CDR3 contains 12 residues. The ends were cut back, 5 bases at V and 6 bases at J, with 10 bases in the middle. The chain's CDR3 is CASSIPQDGYTF. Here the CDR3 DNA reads TGTGCCAGCAGTATACCACAGGATGGCTACACCTTC.

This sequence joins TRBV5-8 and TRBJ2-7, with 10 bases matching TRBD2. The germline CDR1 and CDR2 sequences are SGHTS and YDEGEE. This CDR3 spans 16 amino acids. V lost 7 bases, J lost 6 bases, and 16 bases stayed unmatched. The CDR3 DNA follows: TGTGCCAGCCGACCCAAAGGTCTAGCGGGAGTTGCCGAGCAGTACTTC. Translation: CASRPKGLAGVAEQYF.

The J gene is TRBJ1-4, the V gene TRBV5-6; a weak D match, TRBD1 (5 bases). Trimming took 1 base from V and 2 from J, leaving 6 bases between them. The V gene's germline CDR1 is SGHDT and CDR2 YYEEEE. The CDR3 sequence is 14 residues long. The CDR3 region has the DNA TGTGCCAGCAGCTTGCGGGGGACTAATGAAAAACTGTTTTTT. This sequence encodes CASSLRGTNEKLFF.

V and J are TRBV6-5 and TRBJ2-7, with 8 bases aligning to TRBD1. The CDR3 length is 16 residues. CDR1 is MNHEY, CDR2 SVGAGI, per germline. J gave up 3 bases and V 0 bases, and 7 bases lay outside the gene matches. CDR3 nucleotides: TGTGCCAGCAGTTACTCACCCCCAGGGACAGGCTACGAGCAGTACTTC. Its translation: CASSYSPPGTGYEQYF.

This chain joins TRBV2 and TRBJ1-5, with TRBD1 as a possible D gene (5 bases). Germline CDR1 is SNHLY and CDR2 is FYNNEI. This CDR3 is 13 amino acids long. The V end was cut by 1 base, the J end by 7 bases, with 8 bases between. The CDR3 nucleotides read TGTGCCAGCAGTGAAGAGGGGTGGCAGCCCCAGCATTTT. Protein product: CASSEEGWQPQHF.

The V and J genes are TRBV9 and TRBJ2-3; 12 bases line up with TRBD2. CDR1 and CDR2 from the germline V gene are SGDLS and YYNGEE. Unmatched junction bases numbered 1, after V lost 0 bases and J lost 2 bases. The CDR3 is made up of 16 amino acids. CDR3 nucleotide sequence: TGTGCCAGCAGCGTAGGACTAGCGGGAGACACAGATACGCAGTATTTT. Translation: CASSVGLAGDTDTQYF.

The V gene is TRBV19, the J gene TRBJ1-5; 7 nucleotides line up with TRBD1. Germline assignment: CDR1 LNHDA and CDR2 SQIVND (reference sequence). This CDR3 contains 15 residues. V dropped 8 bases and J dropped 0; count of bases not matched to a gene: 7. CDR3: CASHSDRVSNQPQHF. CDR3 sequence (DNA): TGTGCCAGTCATTCTGACAGGGTTAGCAATCAGCCCCAGCATTTT.

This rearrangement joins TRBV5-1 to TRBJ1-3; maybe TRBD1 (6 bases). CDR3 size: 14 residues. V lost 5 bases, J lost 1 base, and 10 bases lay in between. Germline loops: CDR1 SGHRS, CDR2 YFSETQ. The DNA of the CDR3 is TGCGCCAGCAGACCGACAGGTTCTGGAAACACCATATATTTT. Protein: CASRPTGSGNTIYF.

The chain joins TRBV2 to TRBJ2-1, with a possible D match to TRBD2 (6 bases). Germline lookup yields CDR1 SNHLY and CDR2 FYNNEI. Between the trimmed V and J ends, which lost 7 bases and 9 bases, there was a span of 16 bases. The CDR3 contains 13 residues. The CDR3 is CASIVLGGGEQFF. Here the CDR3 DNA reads TGTGCCAGCATCGTACTCGGGGGTGGTGAGCAGTTCTTC.

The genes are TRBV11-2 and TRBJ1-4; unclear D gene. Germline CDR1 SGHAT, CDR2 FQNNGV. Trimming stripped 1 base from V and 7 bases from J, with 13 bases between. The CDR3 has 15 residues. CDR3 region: CASSLGAPPGEKLFF. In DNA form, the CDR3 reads TGTGCCAGCAGCTTAGGCGCCCCTCCGGGTGAAAAACTGTTTTTT.

In DNA form, the CDR3 reads TGTGCCAGCAGTTTCGGGGAGGGGAACATTCAGTACTTC. Amino acids: CASSFGEGNIQYF. The rearrangement joins TRBV27 to TRBJ2-4, with 7 positions matching TRBD2. Germline values: CDR1 MNHEY, CDR2 SMNVEV (reference sequence). With 3 bases clipped from V and 7 bases from J, the junction kept 3 bases outside the gene matches. This CDR3 spans 13 amino acids.

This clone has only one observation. The CDR3 DNA sequence: TGCGCCAGCAGCCAAGAAAGGGGCCCGGCAGATACGCAGTATTTT. Protein product: CASSQERGPADTQYF. The chain recombines TRBV4-3 with TRBJ2-3; a weak D match, TRBD1 (5 bases). The germline CDR1 and CDR2 sequences are LGHNA and YSLEER. The CDR3 totals 15 residues. The V end was cut by 0 bases, the J end by 4 bases, with 11 bases between.

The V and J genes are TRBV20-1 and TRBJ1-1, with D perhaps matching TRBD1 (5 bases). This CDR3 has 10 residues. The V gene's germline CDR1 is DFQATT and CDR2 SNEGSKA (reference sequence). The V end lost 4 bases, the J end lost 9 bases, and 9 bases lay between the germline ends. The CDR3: CSAKDTQAFF. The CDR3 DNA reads TGCAGTGCTAAGGACACGCAAGCTTTCTTT.

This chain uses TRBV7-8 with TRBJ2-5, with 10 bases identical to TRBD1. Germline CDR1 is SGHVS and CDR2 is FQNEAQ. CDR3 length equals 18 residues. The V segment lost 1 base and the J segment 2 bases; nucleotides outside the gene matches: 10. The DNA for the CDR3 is TGTGCCAGCAGCTTAGAGGGACAGGGGACGAGACTTCAAGAGACCCAGTACTTC. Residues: CASSLEGQGTRLQETQYF.

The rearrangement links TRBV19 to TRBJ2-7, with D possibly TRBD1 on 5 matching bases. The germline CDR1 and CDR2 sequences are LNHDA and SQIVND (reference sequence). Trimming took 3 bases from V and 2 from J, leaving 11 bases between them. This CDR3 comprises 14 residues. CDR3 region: CASSMPGRTYEQYF. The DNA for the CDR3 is TGTGCCAGTAGTATGCCAGGGCGCACCTACGAGCAGTACTTC.

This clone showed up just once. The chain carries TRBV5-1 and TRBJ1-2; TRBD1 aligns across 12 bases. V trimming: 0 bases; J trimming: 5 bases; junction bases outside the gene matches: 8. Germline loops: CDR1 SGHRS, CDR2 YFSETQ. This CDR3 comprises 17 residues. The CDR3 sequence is CASSLDSGTGGAYGYTF. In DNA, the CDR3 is TGCGCCAGCAGCTTGGATTCCGGGACAGGGGGCGCGTATGGCTACACCTTC. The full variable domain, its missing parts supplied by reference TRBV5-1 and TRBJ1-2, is KAGVTQTPRYLIKTRGQQVTLSCSPISGHRSVSWYQQTPGQGLQFLFEYFSETQRNKGNFPGRFSGRQFSNSRSEMNVSTLELGDSALYLCASSLDSGTGGAYGYTFGSGTRLTVV.

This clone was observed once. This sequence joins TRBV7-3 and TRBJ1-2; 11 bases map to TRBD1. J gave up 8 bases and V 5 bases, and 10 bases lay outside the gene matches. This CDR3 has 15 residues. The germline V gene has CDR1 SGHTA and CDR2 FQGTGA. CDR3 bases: TGTGCCAGCAGCCCCAATGGACAGGGGGCTGAGGGCTACACCTTC. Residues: CASSPNGQGAEGYTF.

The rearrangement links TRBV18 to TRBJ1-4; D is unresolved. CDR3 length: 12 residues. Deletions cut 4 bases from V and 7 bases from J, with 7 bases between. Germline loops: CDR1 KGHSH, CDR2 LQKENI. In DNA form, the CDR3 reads TGTGCCAGCTCACTCTCGTTTGAAAAACTGTTTTTT. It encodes CASSLSFEKLFF.

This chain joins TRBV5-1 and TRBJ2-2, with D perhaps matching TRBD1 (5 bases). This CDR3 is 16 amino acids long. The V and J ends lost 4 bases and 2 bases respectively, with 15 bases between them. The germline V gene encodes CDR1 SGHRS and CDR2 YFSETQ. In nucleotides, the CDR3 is TGCGCCAGCAGCGCCTCACAGGTGCCCAACACCGGGGAGCTGTTTTTT. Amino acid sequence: CASSASQVPNTGELFF.

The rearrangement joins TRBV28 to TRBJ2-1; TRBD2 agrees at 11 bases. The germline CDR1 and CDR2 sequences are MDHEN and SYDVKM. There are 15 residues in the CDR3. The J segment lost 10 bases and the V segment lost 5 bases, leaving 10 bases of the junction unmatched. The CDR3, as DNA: TGTGCCAGCAGTCCCGGGACTAGCGGTTTGCGGGAGCAGTTCTTC. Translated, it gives CASSPGTSGLREQFF.

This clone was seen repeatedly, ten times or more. CDR3 nucleotides: TGTGCCAGCAGTTTCTCCGGGACAGGGACCATCTACGAGCAGTACTTC. The encoded protein is CASSFSGTGTIYEQYF. The chain is built from TRBV27 and TRBJ2-7, with 9 bases identical to TRBD1. The length of the CDR3 is 16 residues. Germline CDR1 and CDR2: MNHEY and SMNVEV (reference sequence). The trim removed 3 bases at V and 3 bases at J, leaving 9 bases unmatched.

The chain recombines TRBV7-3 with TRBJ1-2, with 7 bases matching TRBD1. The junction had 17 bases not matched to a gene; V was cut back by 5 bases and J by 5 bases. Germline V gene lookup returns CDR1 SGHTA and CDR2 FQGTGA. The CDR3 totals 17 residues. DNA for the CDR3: TGTGCCAGCAGCCCAGACGATCGGACAGGAGGGATTTATGGCTACACCTTC. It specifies CASSPDDRTGGIYGYTF.

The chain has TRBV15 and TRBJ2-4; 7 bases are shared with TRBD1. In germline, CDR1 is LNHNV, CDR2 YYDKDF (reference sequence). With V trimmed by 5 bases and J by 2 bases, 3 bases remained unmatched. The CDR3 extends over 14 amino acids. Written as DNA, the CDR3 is TGTGCCACCAGCGGACAGGTGTCCAAAAACATTCAGTACTTC. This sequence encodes CATSGQVSKNIQYF.